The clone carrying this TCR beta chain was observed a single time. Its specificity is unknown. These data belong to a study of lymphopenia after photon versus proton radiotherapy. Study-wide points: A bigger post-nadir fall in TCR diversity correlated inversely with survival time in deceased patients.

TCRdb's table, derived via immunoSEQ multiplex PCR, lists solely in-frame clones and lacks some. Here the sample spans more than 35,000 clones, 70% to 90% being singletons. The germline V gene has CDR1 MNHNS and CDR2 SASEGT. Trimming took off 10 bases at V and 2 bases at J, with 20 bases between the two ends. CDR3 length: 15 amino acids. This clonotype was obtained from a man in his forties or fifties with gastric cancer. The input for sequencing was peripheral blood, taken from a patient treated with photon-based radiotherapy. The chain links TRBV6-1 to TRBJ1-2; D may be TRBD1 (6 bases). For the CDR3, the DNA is TGTGCCACCCGGGGGCAGGCCTCCTTCAACTATGGCTACACCTTC. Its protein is CATRGQASFNYGYTF.